The 27 T cell receptor beta chains presented below share a single source sample, sequenced in a study of T cells in Graves' hyperthyroidism and ophthalmopathy. Researchers took RNA transcripts and amplified the TCR beta CDR3 regions from them. A set of HTBI primers served as the primers for a first-round RT-PCR of the TCR CDR3. TCRdb re-derived calls from the multiplex PCR reads in MiXCR, one entry per CDR3 protein. This sample carries roughly 500,000 distinct CDR3 sequences, about 20% of them seen once, and the ten largest clones take around 54%. Source material: blood. The receptors were gathered from a woman in her 70s with Graves' ophthalmopathy.

The J gene is TRBJ2-1, the V gene TRBV19; 8 nucleotides line up with TRBD2. This CDR3 has 16 amino acids. Per germline, CDR1 LNHDA and CDR2 SQIVND (reference sequence). V lost 4 bases, J lost 8 bases, and 13 bases stayed unmatched. CDR3 sequence (DNA): TGTGCCAGTAGTAGGCCCAGCGGGAGTTCAGGCTATGAGCAGTTCTTC. Its translation is CASSRPSGSSGYEQFF.

This clonotype turned up a few times. The chain links TRBV10-3 to TRBJ1-2, with D perhaps TRBD1 (5 bases). The length of the CDR3 is 13 residues. Trimming took off 2 bases at V and 4 bases at J, with 8 bases between the two ends. The germline V gene encodes CDR1 ENHRY and CDR2 SYGVKD. CDR3 in DNA: TGTGCCATCAGTGAGAGCCAGGGCTATGGCTACACCTTC. It codes for CAISESQGYGYTF.

This clonotype has only one observation. This chain uses TRBV11-2 with TRBJ1-4, with no clear D. The CDR3 covers 14 residues. Germline V gene sequence: CDR1 SGHAT, CDR2 FQNNGV. V was trimmed by 1 base and J by 3 bases, leaving 6 bases between them. As DNA, the CDR3 is TGTGCCAGCAGCTTAGGGAGACCTAATGAAAAACTGTTTTTT. It yields the protein CASSLGRPNEKLFF.

In DNA, the CDR3 is TGTGCCAGCAGCTCGCCAGGGAGTGGAAACACCATATATTTT. It codes for CASSSPGSGNTIYF. J is TRBJ1-3 and V is TRBV7-6; possible D gene TRBD1, 5 bases. The CDR3 consists of 14 residues. V lost 4 bases, J lost 3 bases, and 10 bases lay in between. Germline CDR1 SGHVS, CDR2 FNYEAQ.

Remarks on this clonotype: Lacking the conserved final phenylalanine or tryptophan, this CDR3 likely reflects a read error. V and J are TRBV15 and TRBJ2-7; 9 positions match TRBD1. V was clipped by 5 bases and J by 3 bases; unmatched bases: 8. Germline loops: CDR1 LNHNV, CDR2 YYDKDF (reference sequence). The CDR3 spans 15 residues. The CDR3: CATSRRGQGNYEQYS. CDR3 nucleotide sequence: TGTGCCACCAGCCGACGGGGACAGGGAAACTACGAGCAGTACTCC.

The table lists this clonotype with a few counts. V is TRBV5-6 and J is TRBJ2-5; D may match TRBD1 or TRBD2 (5 bases each). Germline V lookup: CDR1 SGHDT, CDR2 YYEEEE. V was pared by 4 bases and J by 1 base, with 11 bases between. The CDR3 is 14 residues long. The CDR3 coding sequence is TGTGCCAGCAGCGTCGGGACCATCCAAGAGACCCAGTACTTC. Translating gives CASSVGTIQETQYF.

The genes are TRBV6-1 and TRBJ1-2, with TRBD1 identical over 12 bases. The CDR3 runs to 16 residues. With V trimmed by 6 bases and J by 0 bases, 5 bases remained unmatched. From germline, CDR1 is MNHNS and CDR2 SASEGT. The CDR3 is CASRGDRGPTNYGYTF. The CDR3 DNA follows: TGTGCCAGCAGAGGGGACAGGGGGCCCACTAACTATGGCTACACCTTC.

The genes are TRBV19 and TRBJ1-2; D call uncertain. The CDR3 totals 13 residues. Trimming pared 6 bases from V and 3 bases from J, leaving 11 bases between. Germline-derived CDR1 and CDR2 are LNHDA and SQIVND (reference sequence). The CDR3 nucleotides read TGTGCCAGTAGCCCTCAGGTTTACTATGGCTACACCTTC. Translation: CASSPQVYYGYTF. Filled out from reference TRBV19 and TRBJ1-2, the complete variable domain reads DGGITQSPKYLFRKEGQNVTLSCEQNLNHDAMYWYRQDPGQGLRLIYYSQIVNDFQKGDIAEGYSVSREKKESFPLTVTSAQKNPTAFYLCASSPQVYYGYTFGSGTRLTVV.

V and J are TRBV2 and TRBJ2-1, with a weak D call TRBD1 (5 bases). The V end was cut by 1 base, the J end by 7 bases, with 17 bases between. The germline V gene has CDR1 SNHLY and CDR2 FYNNEI. The CDR3 loop spans 16 amino acids. CDR3 amino acids: CASSEVKQALFNEQFF. For the CDR3, the DNA is TGTGCCAGCAGTGAAGTCAAACAGGCTCTTTTTAATGAGCAGTTCTTC.

The sample holds many counts of this clonotype. The J gene is TRBJ2-7, the V gene TRBV11-2; possibly TRBD1 for D (5 bases). This CDR3 is 13 amino acids long. Germline V gene sequence: CDR1 SGHAT, CDR2 FQNNGV. V lost 10 bases to trimming and J lost 6 bases, with 19 bases between them. CDR3 residues: CATSETVRSEQYF. In nucleotides, the CDR3 is TGTGCCACATCCGAGACAGTTCGATCCGAGCAGTACTTC.

This clonotype was seen repeatedly, ten times or more. The chain joins TRBV27 to TRBJ2-5; D call uncertain. Trimming removed 0 bases at V and 5 bases at J, with 13 bases between. The CDR3 totals 15 residues. Germline V CDR1 and CDR2: MNHEY, SMNVEV (reference sequence). The CDR3 DNA follows: TGTGCCAGCAGTTTATCCGGCTACTTCCCGGAGACCCAGTACTTC. Translation gives CASSLSGYFPETQYF.

The gene calls are TRBV18 and TRBJ1-5; no clear D. The V end lost 5 bases, the J end lost 1 base, and 15 bases lay between the germline ends. This CDR3 spans 16 amino acids. The germline V gene encodes CDR1 KGHSH and CDR2 LQKENI. DNA of the CDR3: TGTGCCAGCTCAGCGCCAGGAGCGCAGAGCAATCAGCCCCAGCATTTT. Amino acids: CASSAPGAQSNQPQHF.

This clonotype was found many times. This chain joins TRBV28 and TRBJ2-1; no definite D call. Germline V CDR1 and CDR2: MDHEN, SYDVKM. The CDR3 runs to 12 residues. V shed 3 bases and J shed 6 bases, with 6 bases lying between them. The CDR3 spells CASSFRFNEQFF. Written as DNA, the CDR3 is TGTGCCAGCAGTTTTCGTTTCAATGAGCAGTTCTTC.

This clonotype was picked up a small number of times. The gene calls are TRBV12-3 or TRBV12-4 and TRBJ2-1; D not resolved. V dropped 5 bases and J dropped 4 bases, with 9 bases sitting between them. The CDR3 is 13 amino acids. CDR3 region: CASSGRPYNEQFF. CDR3 DNA sequence: TGTGCCAGCAGTGGTAGACCTTACAATGAGCAGTTCTTC.

This clonotype was seen only a few times. The chain is built from TRBV29-1 and TRBJ2-3, with a weak D call TRBD2 (6 bases). The CDR3 totals 12 residues. Germline values: CDR1 SQVTM, CDR2 ANQGSEA. The V gene lost 7 bases and the J gene lost 4 bases, with 12 bases spanning the gap. CDR3 in amino acids: CSDTGAADTQYF. Here the CDR3 DNA reads TGCAGCGATACGGGAGCTGCAGATACGCAGTATTTT.

There are many counts of this clonotype. J is TRBJ1-1 and V is TRBV19; 8 bases agree with TRBD1. Germline-derived CDR1 and CDR2 are LNHDA and SQIVND (reference sequence). This CDR3 is 14 amino acids long. J was trimmed by 7 bases and V by 3 bases; bases with no gene match: 7. This CDR3 is CASSMGRGLGEAFF. The DNA of the CDR3 is TGTGCCAGTAGTATGGGCAGGGGGCTAGGTGAAGCTTTCTTT.

The chain carries TRBV12-5 and TRBJ2-1, with TRBD1 matching over 11 bases. The germline V gene encodes CDR1 LGHNT and CDR2 FRNRAP. The V and J ends lost 5 bases and 7 bases, in that order; junction bases with no gene match: 4. The CDR3 consists of 14 residues. The CDR3 sequence: CASGLGQGANEQFF. CDR3 DNA: TGTGCTAGTGGTCTTGGACAGGGGGCTAATGAGCAGTTCTTC.

This clonotype came up a few times. The gene calls are TRBV6-1 and TRBJ2-5, with D possibly being TRBD2 (5 bases). This CDR3 has 14 residues. Germline lookup yields CDR1 MNHNS and CDR2 SASEGT. Trimming took off 2 bases at V and 5 bases at J, with 12 bases between the two ends. CDR3 protein: CASSEKGRGETQYF. The CDR3 coding sequence is TGTGCCAGCAGTGAAAAGGGTCGGGGTGAGACCCAGTACTTC.

The chain couples TRBV30 to TRBJ2-1; possibly TRBD2 for D (6 bases). CDR1 and CDR2 (germline): GTSNPN, SVGIG (reference sequence). Trimming cost V 4 bases and J 3 bases, with 13 bases left between them. This CDR3 region has 14 residues. This chain's CDR3 is CAWTGAKDYNEQFF. The CDR3 nucleotides are TGTGCCTGGACGGGAGCAAAGGACTACAATGAGCAGTTCTTC.

This clonotype was seen at least ten times. The chain carries TRBV6-1 and TRBJ1-2; TRBD1 agrees at 7 bases. CDR3 length: 13 amino acids. The trim removed 5 bases at V and 3 bases at J, leaving 3 bases unmatched. Germline CDR1 MNHNS, CDR2 SASEGT. The CDR3 sequence is CASSRTGDYGYTF. The CDR3 DNA follows: TGTGCCAGCAGTCGCACAGGGGACTATGGCTACACCTTC.

The rearrangement joins TRBV19 to TRBJ2-5; 7 nucleotides match TRBD1. With 3 bases clipped from V and 1 base from J, the junction kept 5 bases outside the gene matches. This CDR3 spans 15 amino acids. Germline loops: CDR1 LNHDA, CDR2 SQIVND (reference sequence). CDR3 residues: CASSMGTAFQETQYF. In DNA form, the CDR3 reads TGTGCCAGTAGTATGGGGACAGCCTTCCAAGAGACCCAGTACTTC.

V is TRBV29-1 and J is TRBJ2-1; a possible D gene is TRBD2 (6 bases). The CDR3 totals 13 residues. The germline CDR1 and CDR2 sequences are SQVTM and ANQGSEA. Trimming stripped 7 bases from V and 3 bases from J, with 13 bases between. The CDR3 sequence is CSGGTVRYNEQFF. Here the CDR3 DNA reads TGCAGCGGCGGGACGGTTCGCTACAATGAGCAGTTCTTC.

This clonotype was seen at least ten times. The genes are TRBV7-2 and TRBJ2-7, with 13 bases identical to TRBD2. Germline CDR1 is SGHTA and CDR2 is FQGNSA. J was trimmed by 8 bases and V by 5 bases; bases with no gene match: 9. This CDR3 region has 15 residues. The CDR3 bases are TGTGCCAGCAGCACCACTAGCGGGAGGGCCGAACAGCAGTACTTC. Translating it yields CASSTTSGRAEQQYF.

This clonotype was seen only a few times. The chain combines TRBV7-2 with TRBJ2-7; D is perhaps TRBD1 (6 bases). Trimming took off 1 base at V and 5 bases at J, with 24 bases between the two ends. CDR1 and CDR2 (germline): SGHTA, FQGNSA. The CDR3 has 18 amino acids. The CDR3 spells CASSLEYPGRGTSHEQYF. The CDR3 nucleotides are TGTGCCAGCAGCTTAGAGTACCCCGGCAGGGGAACATCCCACGAGCAGTACTTC. The full variable domain, in which reference TRBV7-2 and TRBJ2-7 provide the parts outside the CDR3, is GAGVSQSPSNKVTEKGKDVELRCDPISGHTALYWYRQSLGQGLEFLIYFQGNSAPDKSGLPSDRFSAERTGGSVSTLTIQRTQQEDSAVYLCASSLEYPGRGTSHEQYFGPGTRLTVT.

This clonotype has more than one count but fewer than ten. This chain uses TRBV28 with TRBJ2-7, with D possibly called TRBD1 or TRBD2 (5 bases each). Germline V lookup: CDR1 MDHEN, CDR2 SYDVKM. The ends were cut back, 3 bases at V and 0 bases at J, with 9 bases in the middle. The CDR3 is 14 amino acids. CDR3 DNA: TGTGCCAGCAGTTTTGGGGACCGCTCCTACGAGCAGTACTTC. Protein: CASSFGDRSYEQYF.

This clonotype was found a few times. The V call is TRBV6-2 or TRBV6-3, the J call TRBJ1-3; tentatively, D is TRBD1 (6 bases). Trimming pared 10 bases from V and 3 bases from J, leaving 19 bases between. CDR1 is MNHEY and CDR2 is SVGEGT in the germline V gene. CDR3 length: 15 residues. The chain's CDR3 is CATRPGGAGGNTIYF. The CDR3 nucleotides read TGTGCCACTCGCCCTGGGGGGGCTGGTGGAAACACCATATATTTT.

With respect to this clonotype: One junction end disagrees with the germline gene, perhaps due to a read error. This chain joins TRBV19 and TRBJ2-1, with D perhaps matching TRBD2 (7 bases). The V gene's germline CDR1 is LNHDA and CDR2 SQIVND (reference sequence). The CDR3 is 17 amino acids. CDR3 residues: CTSSTPPGGGGYNEQFF. CDR3 bases: TGTACCAGTAGCACGCCACCTGGGGGCGGGGGCTACAATGAGCAGTTCTTC. The whole variable domain, remainder taken from reference TRBV19 and TRBJ2-1, is DGGITQSPKYLFRKEGQNVTLSCEQNLNHDAMYWYRQDPGQGLRLIYYSQIVNDFQKGDIAEGYSVSREKKESFPLTVTSAQKNPTAFYLCTSSTPPGGGGYNEQFFGPGTRLTVL.